Each of the 15 T cell receptor beta chains below was sequenced from the same sample in a study of beta chain features in type 1 diabetes. The entirety of the isolated RNA underwent reverse transcription, so expressed TCRB transcripts were sequenced. Clones were sequenced by immunoSEQ multiplex PCR, and TCRdb holds only the in-frame ones, with some missing. The sample has 300,000 to 350,000 clones; 8% are singletons. Sequenced sample: central memory CD4+ T cells from blood. These receptors were taken from a woman under 30 in good health.

This clone came up many times. The V gene is TRBV11-2, the J gene TRBJ1-1, with D unresolved. V shed 1 base and J shed 4 bases, with 4 bases lying between them. This CDR3 region has 12 residues. CDR1 is SGHAT and CDR2 is FQNNGV in the germline V gene. CDR3 loop: CASSLGITEAFF. CDR3 bases: TGTGCCAGCAGCTTAGGGATCACTGAAGCTTTCTTT.

This clone showed up many times. The rearrangement joins TRBV6-1 to TRBJ2-3, with TRBD2 as a possible D gene (6 bases). The V gene lost 2 bases and the J gene lost 7 bases, with 10 bases spanning the gap. The CDR3 sequence is 13 residues long. Germline V gene lookup returns CDR1 MNHNS and CDR2 SASEGT. The DNA for the CDR3 is TGTGCCAGCAGTGAAAGCGGGCCATATACGCAGTATTTT. It specifies CASSESGPYTQYF.

This clone appeared a few times. The chain links TRBV5-1 to TRBJ2-1; 9 positions match TRBD1. The germline V gene has CDR1 SGHRS and CDR2 YFSETQ. The CDR3 extends over 14 amino acids. V shed 4 bases and J 2 bases; nucleotides not matched to a gene: 1. In DNA form, the CDR3 reads TGCGCCAGCAGCACAGGGGGCGCCTACAATGAGCAGTTCTTC. Translation: CASSTGGAYNEQFF.

In its sample, this clone was seen a few times. The chain is built from TRBV7-9 and TRBJ1-1; D is uncertain. The CDR3 is made up of 14 amino acids. V dropped 5 bases and J dropped 7 bases, with 17 bases sitting between them. Germline V gene lookup returns CDR1 SEHNR and CDR2 FQNEAQ (reference sequence). The CDR3 sequence: CASSTTRGGGEAFF. The CDR3 nucleotides read TGTGCCAGCAGCACAACTCGGGGTGGCGGTGAAGCTTTCTTT.

This clone was picked up a small number of times. The genes are TRBV6-1 and TRBJ1-1; TRBD1 is a possible D gene (5 bases). Germline CDR1 MNHNS, CDR2 SASEGT. Trimming cost V 6 bases and J 3 bases, with 14 bases left between them. The CDR3 is made up of 14 amino acids. CDR3 nucleotides: TGTGCCAGCAGGCTTGTGGGAGGGGACACTGAAGCTTTCTTT. Translated, it gives CASRLVGGDTEAFF.

This clone was detected only a few times. The gene calls are TRBV14 and TRBJ2-5; D unclear. Germline loops: CDR1 SGHDN, CDR2 FVKESK. The V end was cut by 5 bases, the J end by 1 base, with 8 bases between. This CDR3 has 13 amino acids. CDR3 nucleotides: TGTGCCAGCAGCTACAGCCTCCAAGAGACCCAGTACTTC. Translated: CASSYSLQETQYF.

The rearrangement links TRBV6-5 to TRBJ2-7; no firm D call. V was shortened by 3 bases and J by 0 bases, with 6 bases between the two germline ends. Germline values: CDR1 MNHEY, CDR2 SVGAGI. This CDR3 is built from 13 residues. CDR3 in DNA: TGTGCCAGCAGTTATACAGTCTCCTACGAGCAGTACTTC. Translating gives CASSYTVSYEQYF.

This clone has more than one count but fewer than ten. This chain uses TRBV11-3 with TRBJ2-1; D unresolved. With 0 bases removed from V and 8 bases from J, the gap between germline ends came to 8 bases. The V gene's germline CDR1 is SGHNT and CDR2 YENEEA. The CDR3 sequence is 13 residues long. The CDR3 region has the DNA TGTGCCAGCAGCTTAGAGGCAGGATATGAGCAGTTCTTC. Protein: CASSLEAGYEQFF.

This chain uses TRBV5-1 with TRBJ1-2; the match to TRBD1 covers 11 bases. CDR1 and CDR2 (germline): SGHRS, YFSETQ. Trimming cost V 0 bases and J 7 bases; bases outside gene matches: 8. This CDR3 has 16 amino acids. CDR3: CASSLDPGTGGLGYTF. In nucleotides, the CDR3 is TGCGCCAGCAGCTTGGATCCCGGGACAGGGGGACTTGGCTACACCTTC. Full variable domain (outside the CDR3, taken from reference TRBV5-1 and TRBJ1-2): KAGVTQTPRYLIKTRGQQVTLSCSPISGHRSVSWYQQTPGQGLQFLFEYFSETQRNKGNFPGRFSGRQFSNSRSEMNVSTLELGDSALYLCASSLDPGTGGLGYTFGSGTRLTVV.

This clone was seen only a few times. The rearrangement uses TRBV7-9 and TRBJ2-7; possible D gene TRBD1, 5 bases. In germline, CDR1 is SEHNR, CDR2 FQNEAQ (reference sequence). Trimming took off 6 bases at V and 4 bases at J, with 13 bases between the two ends. The CDR3 runs to 13 residues. CDR3 protein: CASRAGSQYEQYF. The CDR3 coding sequence is TGTGCCAGCAGAGCAGGGTCCCAGTACGAGCAGTACTTC.

The V gene is TRBV4-2, the J gene TRBJ2-7; D remains ambiguous. Trimming pared 5 bases from V and 3 bases from J, leaving 17 bases between. Germline V gene lookup returns CDR1 LGHNA and CDR2 YNFKEQ. The CDR3 sequence is 15 residues long. CDR3 amino acids: CASSLIPESGYEQYF. For the CDR3, the DNA is TGTGCCAGCAGCTTAATCCCCGAATCTGGCTACGAGCAGTACTTC.

This clone has just a few counts. This rearrangement joins TRBV15 to TRBJ2-3; 8 bases fit TRBD1. After removal of 0 bases from V and 8 bases from J, the junction contained 7 bases not matched to a gene. The germline gives CDR1 LNHNV, CDR2 YYDKDF (reference sequence). CDR3 length: 15 residues. The CDR3 loop reads CATSRDNRGLGTQYF. CDR3 nucleotide sequence: TGTGCCACCAGCAGAGATAACAGGGGGTTGGGTACGCAGTATTTT.

Here the CDR3 DNA reads TGTGCCAGTAGTAGGCGGGAAGCGAACAATGAGCAGTTCTTC. Translating it yields CASSRREANNEQFF. V gene TRBV19 combines with J gene TRBJ2-1, with D perhaps TRBD2 (6 bases). Per germline, CDR1 LNHDA and CDR2 SQIVND (reference sequence). Trimming shortened V by 4 bases and J by 5 bases, and 12 bases separated the two germline ends. The length of the CDR3 is 14 residues.

This clone came up many times. V usage is TRBV7-2 and J usage is TRBJ2-7; no definite D call. The ends were cut back, 5 bases at V and 7 bases at J, with 12 bases in the middle. Per the germline V gene, CDR1 is SGHTA and CDR2 is FQGNSA. The CDR3 runs to 12 residues. Written as DNA, the CDR3 is TGTGCCAGCAGCCTATATACACGGGAGCAGTACTTC. This codes for CASSLYTREQYF.

This clone was recorded a few times. J is TRBJ2-7 and V is TRBV6-5, with 8 bases aligning to TRBD1. Germline lookup yields CDR1 MNHEY and CDR2 SVGAGI. V lost 6 bases and J lost 6; bases outside the gene matches: 4. This CDR3 is 12 amino acids long. The CDR3 DNA sequence: TGTGCCAGCAGGGACGGACAGGGCGAGCAGTACTTC. Translating it yields CASRDGQGEQYF.